What follows are 18 T cell receptor beta chains derived from one specimen sequenced in a study of graft-versus-host responses after intestinal transplantation. For these receptors, no antigen is known. Clones were read by immunoSEQ multiplex PCR, and TCRdb kept only the in-frame ones, dropping some. The sample lists tens of thousands of clones; approximately 90% were seen once. This specimen consisted of unstimulated CD8+ T cells sorted from spleen or lymph node cells, obtained before intestinal transplant. The receptors originated from a human donor who received an intestinal transplant.

This clone has at least ten counts. The V and J genes are TRBV2 and TRBJ1-3; D remains unclear. Deletions cut 4 bases from V and 1 base from J, with 5 bases between. CDR3 length: 13 amino acids. The germline V gene encodes CDR1 SNHLY and CDR2 FYNNEI. This CDR3 is CASSGTSGNTIYF. CDR3 nucleotide sequence: TGTGCCAGCAGTGGGACGTCTGGAAACACCATATATTTT.

This clone has more than one count but fewer than ten. The chain carries TRBV4-1 and TRBJ1-4; TRBD1 is a possible D gene (6 bases). The CDR3 runs to 16 residues. Germline V gene data show CDR1 as MGHRA and CDR2 as YSYEKL. V was trimmed by 0 bases and J by 5 bases, leaving 13 bases between them. The DNA for the CDR3 is TGCGCCAGCAGCCAAGATAAAGAGACAGGCAATGAAAAACTGTTTTTT. It specifies CASSQDKETGNEKLFF.

The V call is TRBV15, the J call TRBJ1-1, with 8 bases identical to TRBD1. The CDR3 is 14 residues long. Germline V gene lookup returns CDR1 LNHNV and CDR2 YYDKDF (reference sequence). With 6 bases clipped from V and 1 base from J, the junction kept 4 bases outside the gene matches. This CDR3 reads CATSRTGPNTEAFF. DNA for the CDR3: TGTGCCACCAGTCGGACAGGGCCGAACACTGAAGCTTTCTTT.

The chain is built from TRBV2 and TRBJ1-2; no clear D gene. CDR3 size: 12 residues. Between the trimmed V and J ends, which lost 7 bases and 2 bases, there was a span of 8 bases. From germline, CDR1 is SNHLY and CDR2 FYNNEI. The chain's CDR3 is CASTRENYGYTF. Here the CDR3 DNA reads TGTGCCAGCACACGAGAGAACTATGGCTACACCTTC.

The chain is built from TRBV10-2 and TRBJ2-1, with D possibly TRBD2 on 6 matching bases. The CDR3 covers 13 residues. The V and J ends lost 10 bases and 4 bases respectively, with 14 bases between them. CDR1 is WSHSY and CDR2 is SAAADI in the germline V gene. CDR3 in amino acids: CATALAAYNEQFF. The CDR3 DNA is TGCGCCACCGCACTAGCAGCATACAATGAGCAGTTCTTC.

J is TRBJ2-1 and V is TRBV7-9; 10 positions agree with TRBD1. The CDR3 contains 13 residues. The J segment lost 6 bases and the V segment lost 8 bases, leaving 4 bases of the junction unmatched. The germline V gene has CDR1 SEHNR and CDR2 FQNEAQ (reference sequence). Here the CDR3 DNA reads TGTGCCAGCCTACGACAGGGGGCCAATGAGCAGTTCTTC. Translation: CASLRQGANEQFF.

With regard to this clone: The junction departs from germline at one end; a sequencing error may be responsible. The chain carries TRBV6-1 and TRBJ1-6, with TRBD1 matching over 7 bases. The length of the CDR3 is 15 residues. Germline-derived CDR1 and CDR2 are MNHNS and SASEGT. The CDR3 DNA follows: TGTGCCAGCAGAGAAGACAGGGAACATAATTCACCCCTCCACTTT. This translates into CASREDREHNSPLHF.

The chain is built from TRBV28 and TRBJ1-2, with 7 bases aligning to TRBD1. The CDR3 has 14 residues. J lost 5 bases, V lost 7 bases, and 10 bases had no gene match. Per germline, CDR1 MDHEN and CDR2 SYDVKM. The CDR3 spells CASNPQGGLYGYTF. The DNA of the CDR3 is TGTGCCAGCAATCCCCAAGGGGGCCTATATGGCTACACCTTC.

This clone has just a few counts. The chain couples TRBV6-8 to TRBJ1-1; D is unresolved. Germline V gene lookup returns CDR1 MNHGY and CDR2 SAAAGT. The V gene lost 5 bases and the J gene lost 6 bases, with 7 bases spanning the gap. This CDR3 contains 11 residues. In DNA, the CDR3 is TGTGCCAGCAGTACAGCGGCTGAAGCTTTCTTT. It specifies CASSTAAEAFF.

The rearrangement links TRBV6-6 to TRBJ1-5, with D unclear. Germline lookup yields CDR1 MNHNY and CDR2 SVGAGI (reference sequence). The CDR3 contains 12 residues. V was trimmed by 6 bases and J by 3 bases, leaving 6 bases between them. The CDR3 region has the DNA TGTGCCAGCAGACAGTCCAATCAGCCCCAGCATTTT. Translation gives CASRQSNQPQHF.

The chain combines TRBV12-1 with TRBJ2-7; the table's D gene call, TRBD2, was not cross checked with the DNA. TRBV12-1 is assigned pseudogene status. The CDR3 totals 14 residues. The DNA of the CDR3 is TGTGCCAGCACCCTGGGGGGAAGCAGTGGCGAGCAGTACTTC. Amino acids: CASTLGGSSGEQYF.

V usage is TRBV19 and J usage is TRBJ2-6, with a tentative D call TRBD1 (5 bases). Trimming cost V 6 bases and J 0 bases, with 6 bases left between them. CDR1 and CDR2 (germline): LNHDA, SQIVND (reference sequence). The CDR3 covers 14 residues. The CDR3, as DNA: TGTGCCAGTAGAGACAGCTCTGGGGCCAACGTCCTGACTTTC. Residues: CASRDSSGANVLTF.

This chain links TRBV11-2 with TRBJ2-1, with no clear D. Germline loops: CDR1 SGHAT, CDR2 FQNNGV. The CDR3 sequence is 14 residues long. V was cut by 2 bases and J by 9 bases, with 14 bases left in between. CDR3 amino acids: CASSLFQAVIEQFF. CDR3 sequence (DNA): TGTGCCAGCAGCTTATTCCAGGCCGTGATTGAGCAGTTCTTC.

The chain links TRBV2 to TRBJ2-7, with D tentatively TRBD1 (6 bases). V was pared by 6 bases and J by 4 bases, with 13 bases between. The germline CDR1 and CDR2 sequences are SNHLY and FYNNEI. The CDR3 is 13 residues long. The CDR3 loop is CASRRVQGYEQYF. In DNA form, the CDR3 reads TGTGCCAGCAGAAGAGTACAGGGTTACGAGCAGTACTTC.

The V and J genes are TRBV28 and TRBJ2-2; D is unclear. In germline, CDR1 is MDHEN, CDR2 SYDVKM. The CDR3 is 12 amino acids. The germline V and J ends were trimmed by 3 bases and 4 bases, with 3 bases remaining between them. CDR3 in DNA: TGTGCCAGCAGTTTTGGCACCGGGGAGCTGTTTTTT. Translation gives CASSFGTGELFF.

CDR3 sequence: CASSQSTGLGEQYF. CDR3 in DNA: TGTGCCAGCAGCCAGTCGACAGGGTTGGGCGAGCAGTACTTC. This rearrangement joins TRBV7-9 to TRBJ2-7; TRBD1 matches at 7 bases. V was clipped by 5 bases and J by 6 bases; unmatched bases: 10. The length of the CDR3 is 14 residues. Germline CDR1 reads SEHNR; CDR2 reads FQNEAQ (reference sequence).

This chain uses TRBV19 with TRBJ1-6; 9 positions match TRBD1. V lost 7 bases to trimming and J lost 7 bases; unmatched junction nucleotides: 8. There are 15 residues in the CDR3. The V gene's germline CDR1 is LNHDA and CDR2 SQIVND (reference sequence). The CDR3 DNA is TGTGCCAGTACAGTCGTTGGACAGGGGAATTCACCCCTCCACTTT. Amino acid sequence: CASTVVGQGNSPLHF.

The V and J genes are TRBV7-6 and TRBJ2-7; D is perhaps TRBD1 or TRBD2 (5 bases each). The CDR3 covers 16 residues. CDR1 and CDR2 (germline): SGHVS, FNYEAQ. V was trimmed by 5 bases and J by 0 bases, leaving 17 bases between them. The CDR3 protein is CASSPSPGRDSYEQYF. The CDR3 coding sequence is TGTGCCAGCAGCCCCAGCCCGGGACGGGACTCCTACGAGCAGTACTTC.